The T cell receptor beta chain under discussion was sequenced for a study of blood T cell repertoires in COVID-19. Enrolment of Seattle patients took place during active infection, and they were followed longitudinally. Germline CDR1 and CDR2: SGDLS and YYNGEE. The CDR3 is made up of 14 amino acids. The V and J ends lost 0 bases and 6 bases, in that order; junction bases with no gene match: 5. In the original processing: Using reference gene primer amplification, nucleated cell counts were estimated. Sequenced by immunoSEQ multiplex PCR; TCRdb stores in-frame clones only, minus some. V, J and clone size were drawn from that table, and D and trimming were deduced from the DNA. The sample holds some 310,000 clones, roughly 88% seen once.

The chain links TRBV9 to TRBJ1-2, with 7 bases aligning to TRBD1. Sequencing was done on a sample of peripheral blood. This TCR derives from a woman under 40 with COVID-19, enrolled during active disease. This chain's CDR3 is CASSVGQGIDGYTF. CDR3 DNA: TGTGCCAGCAGCGTAGGACAGGGCATCGATGGCTACACCTTC.